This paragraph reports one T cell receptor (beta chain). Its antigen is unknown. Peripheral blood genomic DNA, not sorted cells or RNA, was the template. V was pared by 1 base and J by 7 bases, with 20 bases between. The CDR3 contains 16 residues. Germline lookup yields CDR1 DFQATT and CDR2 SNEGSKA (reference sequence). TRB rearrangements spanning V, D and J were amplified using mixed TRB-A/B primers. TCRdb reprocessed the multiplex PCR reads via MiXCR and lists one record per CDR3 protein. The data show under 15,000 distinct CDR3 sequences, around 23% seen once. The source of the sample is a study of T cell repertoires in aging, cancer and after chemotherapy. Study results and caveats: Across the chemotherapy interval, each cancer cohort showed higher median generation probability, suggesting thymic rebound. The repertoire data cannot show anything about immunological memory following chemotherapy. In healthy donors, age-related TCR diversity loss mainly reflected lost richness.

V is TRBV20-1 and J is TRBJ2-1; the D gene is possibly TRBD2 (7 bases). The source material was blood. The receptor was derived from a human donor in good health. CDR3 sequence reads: CSARVVGGPDYNEQFF. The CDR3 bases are TGCAGTGCTAGAGTGGTGGGGGGGCCTGATTATAATGAGCAGTTCTTC.